This is a list of T cell receptor beta chains from one sample in a study of T-cell reconstitution after alpha-beta-depleted transplantation in children. One entry per CDR3 protein, called by TCRdb with MiXCR from the PCR reads. The sample lists some 490,000 distinct CDR3 sequences; roughly an eighth were seen once. The sample consisted of PBMCs from the stem cell graft donor, taken from the stem cell graft. These receptors were collected from a human donor who donated a stem cell graft to a child with combined immunodeficiency. Both conserved end residues are part of each CDR3.

CDR3 length: 16; V gene: TRBV18; CDR3 protein: CASSPRTETSTDTQYF
CDR3 length: 14; V gene: TRBV5-1; CDR3 protein: CASSSLQGSYEQYF
CDR3 length: 15; V gene: TRBV5-1; CDR3 protein: CASSLGTGRNSPLHF
CDR3 length: 17; V gene: TRBV11-3; CDR3 protein: CASSIPQSPEFTDTQYF
CDR3 length: 14; V gene: TRBV27; CDR3 protein: CASLATFGEKEQYF
CDR3 length: 16; V gene: TRBV6-2/TRBV6-3; CDR3 protein: CASSYSKTVIANEQFF
CDR3 length: 18; V gene: TRBV9; CDR3 protein: CASSANIGEGRNQETQYF
CDR3 length: 17; V gene: TRBV7-2; CDR3 protein: CASSGGSGGLPYNEQFF
CDR3 length: 11; V gene: TRBV29-1; CDR3 protein: CSVLWGQTQYF
CDR3 length: 12; V gene: TRBV7-6; CDR3 protein: CAGAPNTGELFF
CDR3 length: 14; V gene: TRBV28; CDR3 protein: CASSPGSRIYGYTF
CDR3 length: 13; V gene: TRBV7-2; CDR3 protein: CASSLAMVNEQFF
CDR3 length: 15; V gene: TRBV27; CDR3 protein: CASSLRTGVGGELFF
CDR3 length: 15; V gene: TRBV28; CDR3 protein: CASKLQGGGSYEQYF
CDR3 length: 14; V gene: TRBV12-3/TRBV12-4; CDR3 protein: CASSFSRGYNEQFF
CDR3 length: 12; V gene: TRBV29-1; CDR3 protein: CSVGGGSYEQYF
CDR3 length: 17; V gene: TRBV6-5; CDR3 protein: CASSYSGGASYNSPLHF
CDR3 length: 14; V gene: TRBV12-3/TRBV12-4; CDR3 protein: CASSFSGIGYEQYF
CDR3 length: 13; V gene: TRBV12-3/TRBV12-4; CDR3 protein: CASSFREFSEQYF
CDR3 length: 15; V gene: TRBV7-9; CDR3 protein: CASSLGSQGAYEQFF
CDR3 length: 15; V gene: TRBV7-9; CDR3 protein: CASSSRDRASYEQYF
CDR3 length: 17; V gene: TRBV4-3; CDR3 protein: CASSQEFGTSGSDEQLF
CDR3 length: 18; V gene: TRBV5-6; CDR3 protein: CASRHLAGGASYSYEQYF
CDR3 length: 15; V gene: TRBV5-1; CDR3 protein: CAPLAGTGNTGELFF
CDR3 length: 15; V gene: TRBV3-1; CDR3 protein: CASSQVGRGGTEAFF
CDR3 length: 14; V gene: TRBV12-3/TRBV12-4; CDR3 protein: CASTGLAGPDTQYF
CDR3 length: 16; V gene: TRBV5-1; CDR3 protein: CASSPTFASGKGEQYF
CDR3 length: 15; V gene: TRBV10-3; CDR3 protein: CAISEQGVITGELFF
CDR3 length: 15; V gene: TRBV5-1; CDR3 protein: CASRKDRGLTDTQYF
CDR3 length: 13; V gene: TRBV12-3/TRBV12-4; CDR3 protein: CASSLFVGGEQFF
CDR3 length: 14; V gene: TRBV3-1; CDR3 protein: CASSQGQLSNEQFF
CDR3 length: 15; V gene: TRBV12-3/TRBV12-4; CDR3 protein: CASSLYPGGDTEAFF
CDR3 length: 15; V gene: TRBV20-1; CDR3 protein: CSARDRQGFYNEQFF
CDR3 length: 13; V gene: TRBV5-1; CDR3 protein: CASSLNTGGTIYF
CDR3 length: 13; V gene: TRBV30; CDR3 protein: CAWTGTGYSPLHF
CDR3 length: 17; V gene: TRBV7-3; CDR3 protein: CASSLTSTPLSTDTQYF
CDR3 length: 16; V gene: TRBV5-5; CDR3 protein: CASSLYRDRAGETQYF
CDR3 length: 14; V gene: TRBV18; CDR3 protein: CASSPSDGTYEQYF
CDR3 length: 17; V gene: TRBV7-9; CDR3 protein: CASSSSFPGERLHEQYF
CDR3 length: 14; V gene: TRBV10-3; CDR3 protein: CAISDNSGANVLTF